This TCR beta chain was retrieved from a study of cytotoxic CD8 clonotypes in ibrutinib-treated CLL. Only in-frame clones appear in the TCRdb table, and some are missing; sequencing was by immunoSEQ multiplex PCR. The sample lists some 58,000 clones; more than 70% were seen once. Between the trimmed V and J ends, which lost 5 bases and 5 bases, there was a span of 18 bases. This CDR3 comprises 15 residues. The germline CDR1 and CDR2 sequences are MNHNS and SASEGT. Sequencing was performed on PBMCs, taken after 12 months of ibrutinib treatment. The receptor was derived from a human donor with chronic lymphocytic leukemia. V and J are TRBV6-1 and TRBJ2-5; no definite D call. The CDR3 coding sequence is TGTGCCAGCAGTATAACTATGTACGGCTTGGAGACCCAGTACTTC. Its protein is CASSITMYGLETQYF.